This T cell receptor (beta chain) emerged from a study of beta chain features in type 1 diabetes. Expressed TCRB transcripts were sequenced because the isolated RNA had all been reverse transcribed beforehand. Measured with immunoSEQ multiplex PCR; TCRdb has only the in-frame clones, and not every one. The sample carries some 400,000 clones, about 16% recorded once. This clone has just a few counts. The CDR3 extends over 17 amino acids. The J segment lost 8 bases and the V segment lost 7 bases, leaving 18 bases of the junction unmatched. The V gene's germline CDR1 is LNHDA and CDR2 SQIVND (reference sequence).

Sequencing input: naive CD4+ T cells from blood. The gene calls are TRBV19 and TRBJ2-1; 9 bases line up with TRBD2. This receptor was taken from a woman under 30 in good health. The CDR3 sequence is CASTYSSGTSRLHEQFF. For the CDR3, the DNA is TGTGCCAGTACTTACTCTTCCGGGACTAGCCGTCTCCATGAGCAGTTCTTC.